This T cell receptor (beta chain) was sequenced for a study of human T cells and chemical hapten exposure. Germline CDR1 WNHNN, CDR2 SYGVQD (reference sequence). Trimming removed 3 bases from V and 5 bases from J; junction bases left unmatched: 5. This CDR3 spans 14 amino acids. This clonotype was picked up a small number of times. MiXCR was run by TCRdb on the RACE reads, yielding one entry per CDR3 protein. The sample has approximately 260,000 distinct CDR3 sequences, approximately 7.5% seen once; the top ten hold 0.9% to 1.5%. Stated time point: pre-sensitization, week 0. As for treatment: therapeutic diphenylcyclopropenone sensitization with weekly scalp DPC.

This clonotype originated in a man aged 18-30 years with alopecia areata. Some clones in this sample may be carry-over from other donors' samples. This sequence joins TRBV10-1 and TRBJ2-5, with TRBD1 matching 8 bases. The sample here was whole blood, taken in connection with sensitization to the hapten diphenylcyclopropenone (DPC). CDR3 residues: CASSEDRGWETQYF. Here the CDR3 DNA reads TGCGCCAGCAGTGAAGACAGGGGCTGGGAGACCCAGTACTTC.